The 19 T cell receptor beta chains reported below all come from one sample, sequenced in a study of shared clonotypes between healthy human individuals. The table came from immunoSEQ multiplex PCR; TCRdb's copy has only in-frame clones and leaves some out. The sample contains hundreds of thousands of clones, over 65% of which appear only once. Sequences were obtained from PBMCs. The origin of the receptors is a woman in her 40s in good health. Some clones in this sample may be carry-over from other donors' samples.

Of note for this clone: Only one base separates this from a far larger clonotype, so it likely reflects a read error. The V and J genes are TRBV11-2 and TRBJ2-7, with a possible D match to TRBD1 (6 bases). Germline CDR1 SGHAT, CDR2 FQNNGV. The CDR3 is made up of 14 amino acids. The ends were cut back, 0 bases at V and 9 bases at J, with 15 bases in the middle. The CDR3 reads CASSLDRGAGGQYF. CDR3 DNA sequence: TGTGCCAGCAGCTTAGACAGGGGAGCCGGCGGGCAGTACTTC.

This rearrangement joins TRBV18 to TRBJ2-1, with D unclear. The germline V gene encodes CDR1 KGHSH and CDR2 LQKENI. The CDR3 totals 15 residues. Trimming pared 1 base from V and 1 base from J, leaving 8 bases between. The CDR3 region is CASSPLAPSYNEQFF. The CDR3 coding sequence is TGTGCCAGCTCACCACTGGCCCCATCCTACAATGAGCAGTTCTTC. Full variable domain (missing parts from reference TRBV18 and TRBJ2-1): NAGVMQNPRHLVRRRGQEARLRCSPMKGHSHVYWYRQLPEEGLKFMVYLQKENIIDESGMPKERFSAEFPKEGPSILRIQQVVRGDSAAYFCASSPLAPSYNEQFFGPGTRLTVL.

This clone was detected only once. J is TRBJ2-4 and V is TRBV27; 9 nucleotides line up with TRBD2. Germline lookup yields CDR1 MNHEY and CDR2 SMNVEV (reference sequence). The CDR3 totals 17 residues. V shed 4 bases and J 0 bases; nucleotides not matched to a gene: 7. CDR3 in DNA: TGTGCCAGCAGTTGGAGGGCGGGAGGGCTAGCCAAAAACATTCAGTACTTC. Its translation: CASSWRAGGLAKNIQYF.

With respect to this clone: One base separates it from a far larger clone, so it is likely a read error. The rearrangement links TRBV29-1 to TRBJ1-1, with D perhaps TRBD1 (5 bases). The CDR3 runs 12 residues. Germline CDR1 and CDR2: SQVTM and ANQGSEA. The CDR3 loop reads CSVSSGRAETFF. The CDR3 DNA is TGCAGCGTGAGTTCAGGGAGAGCTGAAACTTTCTTT.

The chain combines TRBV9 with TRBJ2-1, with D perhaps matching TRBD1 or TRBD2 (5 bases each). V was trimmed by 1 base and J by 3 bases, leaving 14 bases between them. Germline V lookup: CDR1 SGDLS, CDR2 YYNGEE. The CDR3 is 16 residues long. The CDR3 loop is CASSVQGVYNYNEQFF. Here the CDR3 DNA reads TGTGCCAGCAGCGTACAGGGAGTATACAACTACAATGAGCAGTTCTTC.

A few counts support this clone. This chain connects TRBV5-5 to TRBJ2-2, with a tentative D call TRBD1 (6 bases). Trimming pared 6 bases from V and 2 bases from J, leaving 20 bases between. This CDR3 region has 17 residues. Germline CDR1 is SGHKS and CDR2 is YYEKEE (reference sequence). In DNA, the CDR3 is TGTGCCAGCACCGTCTACAGGACAGCGTTAAACACCGGGGAGCTGTTTTTT. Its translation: CASTVYRTALNTGELFF.

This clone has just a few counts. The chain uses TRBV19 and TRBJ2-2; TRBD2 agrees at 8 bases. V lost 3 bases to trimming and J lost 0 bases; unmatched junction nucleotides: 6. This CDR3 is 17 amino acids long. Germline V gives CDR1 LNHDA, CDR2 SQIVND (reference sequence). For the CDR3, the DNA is TGTGCCAGTAGTATCGGGCTAGCGGGCACGAACACCGGGGAGCTGTTTTTT. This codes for CASSIGLAGTNTGELFF. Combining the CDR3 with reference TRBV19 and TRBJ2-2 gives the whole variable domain DGGITQSPKYLFRKEGQNVTLSCEQNLNHDAMYWYRQDPGQGLRLIYYSQIVNDFQKGDIAEGYSVSREKKESFPLTVTSAQKNPTAFYLCASSIGLAGTNTGELFFGEGSRLTVL.

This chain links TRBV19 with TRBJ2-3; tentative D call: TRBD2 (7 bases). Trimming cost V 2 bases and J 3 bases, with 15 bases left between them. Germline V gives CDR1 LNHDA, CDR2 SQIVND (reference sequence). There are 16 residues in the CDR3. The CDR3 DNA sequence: TGTGCCAGTAGTATAACTCCCGGGGGGCGGACAGATACGCAGTATTTT. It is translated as CASSITPGGRTDTQYF.

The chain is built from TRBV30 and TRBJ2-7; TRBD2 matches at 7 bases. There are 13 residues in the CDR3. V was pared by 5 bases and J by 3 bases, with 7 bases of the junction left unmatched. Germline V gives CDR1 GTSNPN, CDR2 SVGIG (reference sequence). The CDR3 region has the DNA TGTGCCTGGCGGGGGGAGTTCTACTACGAGCAGTACTTC. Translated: CAWRGEFYYEQYF.

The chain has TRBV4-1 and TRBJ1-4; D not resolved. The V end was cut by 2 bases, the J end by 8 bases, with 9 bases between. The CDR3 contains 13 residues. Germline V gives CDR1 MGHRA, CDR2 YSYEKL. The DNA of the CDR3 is TGCGCCAGCAGCCAACAAGGGCGGGAAAAACTGTTTTTT. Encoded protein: CASSQQGREKLFF.

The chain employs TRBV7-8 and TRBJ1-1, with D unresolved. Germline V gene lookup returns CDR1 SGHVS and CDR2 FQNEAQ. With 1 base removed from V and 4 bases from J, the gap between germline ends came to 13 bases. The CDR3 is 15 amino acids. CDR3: CASSLGPRAVTEAFF. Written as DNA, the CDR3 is TGTGCCAGCAGCTTAGGTCCCCGGGCGGTCACTGAAGCTTTCTTT.

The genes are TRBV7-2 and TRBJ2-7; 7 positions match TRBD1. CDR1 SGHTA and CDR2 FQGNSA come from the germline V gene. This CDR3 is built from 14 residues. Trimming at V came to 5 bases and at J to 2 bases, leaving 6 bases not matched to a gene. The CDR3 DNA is TGTGCCAGCAGCCTAGACAGGGTCCCCTACGAGCAGTACTTC. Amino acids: CASSLDRVPYEQYF. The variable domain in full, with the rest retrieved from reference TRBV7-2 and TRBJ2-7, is GAGVSQSPSNKVTEKGKDVELRCDPISGHTALYWYRQSLGQGLEFLIYFQGNSAPDKSGLPSDRFSAERTGGSVSTLTIQRTQQEDSAVYLCASSLDRVPYEQYFGPGTRLTVT.

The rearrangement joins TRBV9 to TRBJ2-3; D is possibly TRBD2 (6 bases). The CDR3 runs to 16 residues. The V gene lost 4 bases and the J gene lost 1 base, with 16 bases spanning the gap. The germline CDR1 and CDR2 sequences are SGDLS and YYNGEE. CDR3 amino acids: CASSPDGSWGTDTQYF. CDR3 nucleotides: TGTGCCAGCAGCCCCGACGGGAGTTGGGGCACAGATACGCAGTATTTT.

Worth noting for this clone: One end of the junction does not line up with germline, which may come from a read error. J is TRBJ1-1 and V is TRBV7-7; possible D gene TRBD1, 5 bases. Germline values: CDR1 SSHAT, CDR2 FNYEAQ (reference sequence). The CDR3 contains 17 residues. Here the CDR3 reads CASSLTMWDPSNTEAFF. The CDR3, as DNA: TGTGCTAGCAGCTTAACGATGTGGGACCCATCGAACACTGAAGCTTTCTTT.

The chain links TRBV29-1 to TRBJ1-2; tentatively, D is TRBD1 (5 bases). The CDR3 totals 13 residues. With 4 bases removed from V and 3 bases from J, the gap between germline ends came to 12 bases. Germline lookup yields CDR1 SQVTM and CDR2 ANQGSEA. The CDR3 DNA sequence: TGCAGCGTTGGGGAAGGGACGTACTATGGCTACACCTTC. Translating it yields CSVGEGTYYGYTF.

CDR3 in amino acids: CASNTAGHLTYEQYF. The DNA of the CDR3 is TGTGCCAGCAACACAGCGGGACACTTGACCTACGAGCAGTACTTC. This chain connects TRBV28 to TRBJ2-7; maybe TRBD2 (7 bases). Trimming removed 7 bases from V and 2 bases from J, with 18 bases in between. The CDR3 is 15 residues long. Germline V CDR1 and CDR2: MDHEN, SYDVKM.

As DNA, the CDR3 is TGCAGCGTTATCCCCCGGGGACAGCCCCAGCATTTT. Its translation: CSVIPRGQPQHF. V is TRBV29-1 and J is TRBJ1-5; no clear D gene. This CDR3 spans 12 amino acids. The germline V gene encodes CDR1 SQVTM and CDR2 ANQGSEA. V lost 5 bases to trimming and J lost 7 bases, with 12 bases between them.

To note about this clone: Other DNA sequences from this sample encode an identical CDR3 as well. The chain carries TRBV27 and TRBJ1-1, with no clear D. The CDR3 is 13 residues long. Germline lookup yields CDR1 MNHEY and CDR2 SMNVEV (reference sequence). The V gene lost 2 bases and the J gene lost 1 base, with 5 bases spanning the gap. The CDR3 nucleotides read TGTGCCAGCAGTTTACGACAGAACACTGAAGCTTTCTTT. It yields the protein CASSLRQNTEAFF.

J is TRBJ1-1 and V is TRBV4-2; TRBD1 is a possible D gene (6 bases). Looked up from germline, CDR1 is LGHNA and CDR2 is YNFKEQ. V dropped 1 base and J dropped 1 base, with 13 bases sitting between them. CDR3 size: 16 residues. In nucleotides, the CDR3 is TGTGCCAGCAGCCAAGTTACCCAGGGGAAGAACACTGAAGCTTTCTTT. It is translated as CASSQVTQGKNTEAFF.